This TCR beta chain was sequenced for a study of cytomegalovirus exposure and HLA in healthy donors. Germline-derived CDR1 and CDR2 are SNHLY and FYNNEI. The J segment lost 0 bases and the V segment lost 6 bases, leaving 5 bases of the junction unmatched. The CDR3 is 15 residues long. The PCR made use of 60 Vbeta and 13 Jbeta primers. Clones were read by immunoSEQ multiplex PCR, and TCRdb kept only the in-frame ones, dropping some. Among 120,000 to 150,000 clones listed, more than 75% were seen once. The specimen was PBMCs. This rearrangement joins TRBV2 to TRBJ2-3, with TRBD2 matching 8 bases. The sequence was obtained from a female donor in good health and CMV-seronegative. The CDR3 DNA reads as TGTGCCAGCAGCGAGGGACTAGAGAGCACAGATACGCAGTATTTT. Its protein is CASSEGLESTDTQYF.